Listed below are T cell receptor beta chains from one sample, sequenced in a study of cytomegalovirus exposure and HLA in healthy donors. The protocol was immunoSEQ multiplex PCR, while the TCRdb copy is restricted to in-frame clones and leaves out a portion. Of about 140,000 clones in the sample, approximately 82% were seen once. Sequenced input: PBMCs. Every receptor here comes from a man aged 30-40 years in good health and CMV-seropositive. Both conserved end residues are part of each CDR3. D genes are given only for firm matches. Not all rows give a size; the values are once, few, many and, for expanded clones, a class.

TRBV15	TRBJ2-6	TRBD1	NA	CATSPGTASGANVLTF	TGTGCCACCAGCCCCGGGACAGCATCTGGGGCCAACGTCCTGACTTTC
TRBV7-3	TRBJ2-3	NA	NA	CASSPPSDTQYF	TGTGCCAGCAGCCCCCCCTCAGATACGCAGTATTTT
TRBV5-4	TRBJ1-5	NA	NA	CASSLEGEGQPQHF	TGTGCCAGCAGCTTGGAAGGGGAAGGTCAGCCCCAGCATTTT
TRBV5-5	TRBJ2-7	NA	NA	CASSLYSRADEQYF	TGTGCCAGCAGCTTGTATAGCAGGGCGGACGAGCAGTACTTC
TRBV6-5	TRBJ2-3	TRBD2	NA	CASSWTSGTFTDTQYF	TGTGCCAGCAGTTGGACTAGCGGGACTTTCACAGATACGCAGTATTTT
TRBV30	TRBJ2-1	TRBD2	NA	CAWSFASGGGNEQFF	TGTGCCTGGAGTTTCGCTAGCGGGGGGGGCAATGAGCAGTTCTTC
TRBV14	TRBJ2-5	NA	NA	CASSPFGSGKGETQYF	TGTGCCAGCAGCCCCTTCGGGTCAGGGAAGGGTGAGACCCAGTACTTC
TRBV28	TRBJ2-3	TRBD2	NA	CASSFPLAGVRTDTQYF	TGTGCCAGCAGTTTCCCCTTAGCGGGGGTACGCACAGATACGCAGTATTTT
TRBV12-5	TRBJ2-2	NA	once	CASGLVTGNTGELFF	TGTGCTAGTGGTTTGGTAACGGGGAACACCGGGGAGCTGTTTTTT
TRBV11-2	TRBJ2-7	TRBD1	NA	CASSLDRTGDYEQYF	TGTGCCAGCAGCTTAGATAGGACAGGGGATTACGAGCAGTACTTC
TRBV6-1	TRBJ1-1	NA	NA	CASKAALNTEAFF	TGTGCCAGCAAGGCGGCCTTAAACACTGAAGCTTTCTTT